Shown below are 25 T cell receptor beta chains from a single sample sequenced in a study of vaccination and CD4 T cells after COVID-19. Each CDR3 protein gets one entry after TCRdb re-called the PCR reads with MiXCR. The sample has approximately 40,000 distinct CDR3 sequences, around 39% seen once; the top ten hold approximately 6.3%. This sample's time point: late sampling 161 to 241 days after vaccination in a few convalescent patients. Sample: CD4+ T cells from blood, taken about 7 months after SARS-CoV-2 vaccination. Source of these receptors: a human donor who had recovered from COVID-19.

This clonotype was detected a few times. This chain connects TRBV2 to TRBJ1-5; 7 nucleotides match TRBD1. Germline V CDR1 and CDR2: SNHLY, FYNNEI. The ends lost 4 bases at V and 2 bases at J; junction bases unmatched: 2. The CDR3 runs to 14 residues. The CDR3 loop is CASSGGTGNQPQHF. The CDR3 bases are TGTGCCAGCAGTGGGGGGACAGGCAATCAGCCCCAGCATTTT.

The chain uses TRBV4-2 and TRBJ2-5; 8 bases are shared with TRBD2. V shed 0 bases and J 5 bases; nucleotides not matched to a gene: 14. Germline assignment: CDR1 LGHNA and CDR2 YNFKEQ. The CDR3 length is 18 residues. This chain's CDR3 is CASSQDSSQRERWETQYF. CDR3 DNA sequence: TGTGCCAGCAGCCAAGATTCGAGTCAGCGGGAGAGATGGGAGACCCAGTACTTC.

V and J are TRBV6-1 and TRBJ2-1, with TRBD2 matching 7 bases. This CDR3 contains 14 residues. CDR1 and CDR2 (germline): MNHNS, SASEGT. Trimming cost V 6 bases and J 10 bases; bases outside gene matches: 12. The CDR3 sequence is CASRILAPPREQFF. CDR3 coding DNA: TGTGCCAGCAGGATACTAGCGCCGCCTCGGGAGCAGTTCTTC.

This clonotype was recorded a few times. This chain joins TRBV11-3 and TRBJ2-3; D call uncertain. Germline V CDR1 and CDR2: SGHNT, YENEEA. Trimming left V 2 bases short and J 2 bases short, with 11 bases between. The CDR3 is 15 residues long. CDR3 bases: TGTGCCAGCAGCTTAAACGGTCTAGTCACAGATACGCAGTATTTT. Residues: CASSLNGLVTDTQYF.

As DNA, the CDR3 is TGCGCCAGCAGCCAAGATCCGGACGGTTGGGGTCAGCCCCAGCATTTT. Amino acid sequence: CASSQDPDGWGQPQHF. The V and J genes are TRBV4-1 and TRBJ1-5; D not certain. CDR1 MGHRA and CDR2 YSYEKL come from the germline V gene. The CDR3 runs 16 residues. V was clipped by 0 bases and J by 6 bases, with 15 bases between them.

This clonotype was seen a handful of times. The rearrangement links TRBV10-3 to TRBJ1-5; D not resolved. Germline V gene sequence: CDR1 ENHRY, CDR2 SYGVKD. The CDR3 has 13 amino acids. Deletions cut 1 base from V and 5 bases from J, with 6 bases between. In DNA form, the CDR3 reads TGTGCCATCAGTGAGTTTACGGATCAGCCCCAGCATTTT. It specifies CAISEFTDQPQHF.

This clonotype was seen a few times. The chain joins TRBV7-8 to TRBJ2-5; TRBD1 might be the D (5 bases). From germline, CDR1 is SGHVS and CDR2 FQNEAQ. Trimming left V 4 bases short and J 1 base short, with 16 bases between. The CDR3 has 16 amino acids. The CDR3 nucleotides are TGTGCCAGCAGCTCCGACAGAGCTAGGCCCCAAGAGACCCAGTACTTC. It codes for CASSSDRARPQETQYF.

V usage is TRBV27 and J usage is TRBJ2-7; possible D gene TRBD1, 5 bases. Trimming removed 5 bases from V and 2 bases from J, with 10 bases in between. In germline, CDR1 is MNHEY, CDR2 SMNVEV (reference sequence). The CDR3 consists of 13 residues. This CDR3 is CASSPPTAYEQYF. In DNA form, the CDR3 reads TGTGCCAGCAGTCCCCCGACAGCCTACGAGCAGTACTTC.

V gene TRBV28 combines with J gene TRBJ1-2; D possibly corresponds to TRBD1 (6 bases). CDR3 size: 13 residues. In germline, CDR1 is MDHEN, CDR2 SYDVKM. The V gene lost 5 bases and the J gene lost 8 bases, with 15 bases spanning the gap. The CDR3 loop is CASSRGDMRGYTF. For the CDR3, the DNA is TGTGCCAGCAGTAGGGGGGACATGAGGGGCTACACCTTC.

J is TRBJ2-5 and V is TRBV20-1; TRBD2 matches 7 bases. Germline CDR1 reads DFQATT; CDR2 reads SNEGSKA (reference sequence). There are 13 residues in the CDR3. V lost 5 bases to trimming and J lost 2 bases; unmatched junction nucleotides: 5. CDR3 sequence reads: CSAGSGLQETQYF. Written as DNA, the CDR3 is TGCAGTGCTGGTTCGGGACTACAAGAGACCCAGTACTTC.

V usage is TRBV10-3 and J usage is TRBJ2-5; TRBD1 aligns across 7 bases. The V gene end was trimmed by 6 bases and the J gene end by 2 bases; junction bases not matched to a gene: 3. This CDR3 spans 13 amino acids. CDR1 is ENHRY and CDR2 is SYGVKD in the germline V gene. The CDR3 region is CAISLTGQETQYF. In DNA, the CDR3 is TGTGCCATCAGCTTGACAGGGCAAGAGACCCAGTACTTC.

The CDR3 nucleotides are TGTGCCAGCAGTTTACTACTTCAAGAGACCCAGTACTTC. Translated, it gives CASSLLLQETQYF. The gene calls are TRBV28 and TRBJ2-5; D unresolved. Trimming stripped 2 bases from V and 2 bases from J, with 6 bases between. This CDR3 has 13 amino acids. Germline-derived CDR1 and CDR2 are MDHEN and SYDVKM.

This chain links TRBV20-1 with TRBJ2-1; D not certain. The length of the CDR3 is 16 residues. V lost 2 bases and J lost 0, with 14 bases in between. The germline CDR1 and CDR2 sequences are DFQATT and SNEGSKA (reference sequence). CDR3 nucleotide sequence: TGCAGTGCTAGACCACCTCGTCGGCGCTCCTACAATGAGCAGTTCTTC. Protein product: CSARPPRRRSYNEQFF.

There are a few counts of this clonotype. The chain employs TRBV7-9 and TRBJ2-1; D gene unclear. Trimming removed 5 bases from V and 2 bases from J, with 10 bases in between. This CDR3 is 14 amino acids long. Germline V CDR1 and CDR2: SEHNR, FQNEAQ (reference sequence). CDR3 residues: CASSRTPTYNEQFF. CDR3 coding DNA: TGTGCCAGCAGCAGAACCCCCACCTACAATGAGCAGTTCTTC.

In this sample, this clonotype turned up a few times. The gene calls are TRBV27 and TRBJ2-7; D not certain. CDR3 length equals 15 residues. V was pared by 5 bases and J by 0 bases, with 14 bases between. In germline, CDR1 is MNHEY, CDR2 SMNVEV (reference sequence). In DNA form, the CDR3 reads TGTGCCAGCAGTCCTGAAGGGATTCCCTCCTACGAGCAGTACTTC. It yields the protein CASSPEGIPSYEQYF.

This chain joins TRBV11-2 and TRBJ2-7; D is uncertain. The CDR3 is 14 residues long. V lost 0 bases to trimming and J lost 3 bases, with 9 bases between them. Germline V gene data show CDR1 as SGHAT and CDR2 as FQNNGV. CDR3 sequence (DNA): TGTGCCAGCAGCTTAGATACGGGTCTCTACGAGCAGTACTTC. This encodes CASSLDTGLYEQYF.

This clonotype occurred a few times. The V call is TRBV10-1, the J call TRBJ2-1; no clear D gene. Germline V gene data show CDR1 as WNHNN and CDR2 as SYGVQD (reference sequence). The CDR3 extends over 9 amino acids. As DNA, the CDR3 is TGCGCGTTGAGGAATGAGCAGTTCTTC. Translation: CALRNEQFF.

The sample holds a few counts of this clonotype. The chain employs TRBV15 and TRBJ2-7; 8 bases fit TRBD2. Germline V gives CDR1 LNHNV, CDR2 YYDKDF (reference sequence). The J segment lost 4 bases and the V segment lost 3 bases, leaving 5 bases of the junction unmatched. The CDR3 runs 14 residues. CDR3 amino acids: CATSRTSDPYEQYF. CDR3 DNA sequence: TGTGCCACCAGCAGGACTAGCGATCCGTACGAGCAGTACTTC.

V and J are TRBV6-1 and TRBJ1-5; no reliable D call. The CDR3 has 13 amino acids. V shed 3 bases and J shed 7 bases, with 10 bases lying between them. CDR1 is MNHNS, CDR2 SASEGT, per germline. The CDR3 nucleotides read TGTGCCAGCAGTGAGGAGGGTTTGCAGCCCCAGCATTTT. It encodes CASSEEGLQPQHF.

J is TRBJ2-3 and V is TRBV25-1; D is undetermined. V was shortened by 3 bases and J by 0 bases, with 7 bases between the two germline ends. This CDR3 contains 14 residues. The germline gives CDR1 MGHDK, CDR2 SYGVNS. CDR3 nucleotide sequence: TGTGCCAGCAGTGACCTTGGAAGCACAGATACGCAGTATTTT. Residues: CASSDLGSTDTQYF.

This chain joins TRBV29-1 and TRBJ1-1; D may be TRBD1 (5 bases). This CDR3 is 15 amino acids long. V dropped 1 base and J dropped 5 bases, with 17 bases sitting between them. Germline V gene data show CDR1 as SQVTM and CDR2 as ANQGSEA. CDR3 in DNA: TGCAGCGTTGAAGGAGGGTGGGGGGAAATTACTGAAGCTTTCTTT. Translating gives CSVEGGWGEITEAFF.

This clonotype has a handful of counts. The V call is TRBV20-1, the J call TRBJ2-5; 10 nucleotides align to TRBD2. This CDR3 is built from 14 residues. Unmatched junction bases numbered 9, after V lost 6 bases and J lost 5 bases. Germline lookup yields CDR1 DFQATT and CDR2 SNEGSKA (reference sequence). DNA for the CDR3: TGCAGTGCCCAGCGGGGGGGGATAGGGGAGACCCAGTACTTC. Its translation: CSAQRGGIGETQYF.

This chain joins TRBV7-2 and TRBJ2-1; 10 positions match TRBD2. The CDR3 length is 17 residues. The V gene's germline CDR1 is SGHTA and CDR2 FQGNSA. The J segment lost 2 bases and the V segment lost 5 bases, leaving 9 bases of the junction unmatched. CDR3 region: CASSRLRTSGTYNEQFF. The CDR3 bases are TGTGCCAGCAGCCGCTTGAGGACTAGCGGAACCTACAATGAGCAGTTCTTC. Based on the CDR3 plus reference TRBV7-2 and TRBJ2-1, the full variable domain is GAGVSQSPSNKVTEKGKDVELRCDPISGHTALYWYRQSLGQGLEFLIYFQGNSAPDKSGLPSDRFSAERTGGSVSTLTIQRTQQEDSAVYLCASSRLRTSGTYNEQFFGPGTRLTVL.

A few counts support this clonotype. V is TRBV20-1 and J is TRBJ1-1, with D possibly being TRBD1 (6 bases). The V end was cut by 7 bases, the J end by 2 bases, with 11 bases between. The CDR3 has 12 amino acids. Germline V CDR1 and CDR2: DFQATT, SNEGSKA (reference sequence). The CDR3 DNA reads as TGCAGTGTCCTGGGACAAAACACTGAAGCTTTCTTT. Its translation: CSVLGQNTEAFF.

The CDR3: CASSESSANQPQHF. The DNA for the CDR3 is TGTGCCAGCAGCGAAAGTAGCGCGAATCAGCCCCAGCATTTT. The chain combines TRBV7-9 with TRBJ1-5; D unclear. The CDR3 runs 14 residues. Germline assignment: CDR1 SEHNR and CDR2 FQNEAQ (reference sequence). The V end was cut by 5 bases, the J end by 4 bases, with 12 bases between.